Included here is one TCR beta chain sequence, with context. Its antigen is not identified. Germline V gives CDR1 SGHVS, CDR2 FQNEAQ. The CDR3 sequence is 14 residues long. Trimming removed 5 bases at V and 6 bases at J, with 17 bases between. The sample originates from a study of T cell responses to AZD1222 COVID-19 vaccine. Study-wide results and caveats: Clonal diversity may have been underestimated, and the donors were mostly white British, with more females than males.

TCRdb's table, derived via immunoSEQ multiplex PCR, lists solely in-frame clones and lacks some. The table shows around 160,000 clones, with around 89% occurring only once. The sequence was collected from an adult in good health. The sample consisted of peripheral blood, taken on day 0 of AZD1222 vaccination. The gene calls are TRBV7-8 and TRBJ2-7; D may be TRBD2 (8 bases). The DNA for the CDR3 is TGTGCCAGCAGCCGAGGGGGCGGGGGGCTCGAGCAGTACTTC. It encodes CASSRGGGGLEQYF.